This T cell receptor beta chain is from a study of cytomegalovirus exposure and HLA in healthy donors. Overall study: The same platform used for the 666 first-cohort repertoires was also used for the 120 or so validation repertoires, as a later analysis reported. Findings and caveats of the study: Associated with cytomegalovirus, according to the listing, were 150 to 200 TCR beta chains.

Sequencing was performed with immunoSEQ multiplex PCR; in TCRdb, only in-frame clones are kept and a portion is missing. In the table there are more than 100,000 clones, 88% of which are singletons. Notes on this clone: Its antigen is not known.

Germline lookup yields CDR1 SGHVS and CDR2 FQNEAQ. The CDR3 extends over 17 amino acids. V was clipped by 5 bases and J by 0 bases, with 14 bases between them. The sequenced material came from PBMCs. The chain is built from TRBV7-8 and TRBJ2-6; D call uncertain. The source is a man aged 25-40 years in good health and CMV-seronegative. The CDR3 here is CASSILLQISGANVLTF. The DNA for the CDR3 is TGTGCCAGCAGCATACTCCTACAGATCTCTGGGGCCAACGTCCTGACTTTC.